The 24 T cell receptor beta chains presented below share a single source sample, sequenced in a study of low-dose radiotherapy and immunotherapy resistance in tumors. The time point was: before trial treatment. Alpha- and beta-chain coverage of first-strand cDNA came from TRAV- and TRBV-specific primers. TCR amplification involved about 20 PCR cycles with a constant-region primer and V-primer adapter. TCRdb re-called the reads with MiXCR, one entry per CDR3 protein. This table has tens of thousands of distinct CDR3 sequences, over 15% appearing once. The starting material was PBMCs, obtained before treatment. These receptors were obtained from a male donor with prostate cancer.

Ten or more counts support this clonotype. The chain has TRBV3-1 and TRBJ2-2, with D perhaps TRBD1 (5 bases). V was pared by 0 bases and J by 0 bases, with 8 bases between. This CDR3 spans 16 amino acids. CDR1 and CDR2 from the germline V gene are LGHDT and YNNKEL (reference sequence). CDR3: CASSQDWGTNTGELFF. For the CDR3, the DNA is TGTGCCAGCAGCCAAGATTGGGGCACGAACACCGGGGAGCTGTTTTTT.

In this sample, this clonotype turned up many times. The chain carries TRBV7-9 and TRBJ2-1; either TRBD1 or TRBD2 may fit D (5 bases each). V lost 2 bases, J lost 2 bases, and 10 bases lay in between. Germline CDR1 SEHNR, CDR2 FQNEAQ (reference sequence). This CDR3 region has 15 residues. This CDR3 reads CASSLRGQTYNEQFF. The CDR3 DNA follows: TGTGCCAGCAGCTTACGGGGCCAGACCTACAATGAGCAGTTCTTC.

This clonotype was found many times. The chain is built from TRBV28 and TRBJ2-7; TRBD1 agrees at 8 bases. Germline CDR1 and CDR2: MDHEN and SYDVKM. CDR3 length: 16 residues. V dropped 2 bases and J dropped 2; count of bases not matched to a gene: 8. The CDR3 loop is CASSLGDRGVPYEQYF. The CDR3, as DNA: TGTGCCAGCAGTTTAGGTGACAGGGGAGTCCCCTACGAGCAGTACTTC. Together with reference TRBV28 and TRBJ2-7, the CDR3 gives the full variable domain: DVKVTQSSRYLVKRTGEKVFLECVQDMDHENMFWYRQDPGLGLRLIYFSYDVKMKEKGDIPEGYSVSREKKERFSLILESASTNQTSMYLCASSLGDRGVPYEQYFGPGTRLTVT.

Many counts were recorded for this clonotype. Here the CDR3 DNA reads TGTGCCAGCCACGGTAGCGGGGGCAATGAGCAGTTCTTC. It translates to CASHGSGGNEQFF. V is TRBV6-6 and J is TRBJ2-1; 9 nucleotides agree with TRBD2. The ends lost 8 bases at V and 6 bases at J; junction bases unmatched: 5. CDR3 length: 13 residues. The germline V gene has CDR1 MNHNY and CDR2 SVGAGI (reference sequence).

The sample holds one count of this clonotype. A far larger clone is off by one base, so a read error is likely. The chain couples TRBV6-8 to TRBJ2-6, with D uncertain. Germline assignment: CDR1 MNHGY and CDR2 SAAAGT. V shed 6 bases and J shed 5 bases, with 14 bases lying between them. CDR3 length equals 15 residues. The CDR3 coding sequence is TGTGCCAGCAGCCCCATAGGGTATTGGGCCAACGTCCTGACTTTC. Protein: CASSPIGYWANVLTF.

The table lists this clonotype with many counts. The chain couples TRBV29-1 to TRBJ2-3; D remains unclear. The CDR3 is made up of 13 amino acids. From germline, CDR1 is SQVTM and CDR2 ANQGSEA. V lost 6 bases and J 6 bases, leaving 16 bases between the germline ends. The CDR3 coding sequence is TGCAGCGTCCACTACTACTCCCTGGATACGCAGTATTTT. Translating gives CSVHYYSLDTQYF.

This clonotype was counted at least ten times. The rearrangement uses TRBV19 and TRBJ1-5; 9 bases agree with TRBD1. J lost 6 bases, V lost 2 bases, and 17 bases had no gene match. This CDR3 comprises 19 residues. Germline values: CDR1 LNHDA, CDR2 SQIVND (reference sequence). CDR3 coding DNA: TGTGCCAGTAGTATAATATCGGGTACTGCCGGGACAGGGTTTCAGCCCCAGCATTTT. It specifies CASSIISGTAGTGFQPQHF. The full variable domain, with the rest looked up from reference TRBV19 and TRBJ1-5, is DGGITQSPKYLFRKEGQNVTLSCEQNLNHDAMYWYRQDPGQGLRLIYYSQIVNDFQKGDIAEGYSVSREKKESFPLTVTSAQKNPTAFYLCASSIISGTAGTGFQPQHFGDGTRLSIL.

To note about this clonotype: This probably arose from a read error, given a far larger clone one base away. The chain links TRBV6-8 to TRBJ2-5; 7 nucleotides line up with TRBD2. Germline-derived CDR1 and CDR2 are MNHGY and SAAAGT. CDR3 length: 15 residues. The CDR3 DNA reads TGTGCCAGCAGTGCCGGGACTACGGGCTCGGAGACCCAGTGCTTC. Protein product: CASSAGTTGSETQCF.

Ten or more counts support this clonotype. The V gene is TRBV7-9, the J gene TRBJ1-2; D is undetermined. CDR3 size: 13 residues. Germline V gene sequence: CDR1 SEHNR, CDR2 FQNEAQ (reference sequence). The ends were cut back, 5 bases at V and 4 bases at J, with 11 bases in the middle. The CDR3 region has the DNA TGTGCCAGCAGCCTTGGACGGACCTATGGCTACACCTTC. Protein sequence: CASSLGRTYGYTF.

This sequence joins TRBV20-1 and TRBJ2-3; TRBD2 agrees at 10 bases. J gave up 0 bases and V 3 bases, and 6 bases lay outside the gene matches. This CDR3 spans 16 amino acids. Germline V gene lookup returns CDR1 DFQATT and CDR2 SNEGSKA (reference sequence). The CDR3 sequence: CSARKLAGSSTDTQYF. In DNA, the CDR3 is TGCAGTGCTAGGAAACTAGCGGGATCAAGCACAGATACGCAGTATTTT.

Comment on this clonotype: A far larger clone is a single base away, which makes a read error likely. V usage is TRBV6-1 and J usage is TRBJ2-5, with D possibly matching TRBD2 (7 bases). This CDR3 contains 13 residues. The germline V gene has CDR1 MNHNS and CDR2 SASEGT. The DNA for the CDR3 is TGTTCCAGCAAAGGGGGGGGTTGGGAGACCCAGTACTTC. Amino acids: CSSKGGGWETQYF.

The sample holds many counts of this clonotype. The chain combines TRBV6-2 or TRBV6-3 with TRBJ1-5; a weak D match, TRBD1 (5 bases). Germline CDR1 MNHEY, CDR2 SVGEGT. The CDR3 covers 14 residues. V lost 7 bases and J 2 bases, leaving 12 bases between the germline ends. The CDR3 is CASMRGFGNQPQHF. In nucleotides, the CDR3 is TGTGCCAGCATGAGGGGCTTCGGCAATCAGCCCCAGCATTTT.

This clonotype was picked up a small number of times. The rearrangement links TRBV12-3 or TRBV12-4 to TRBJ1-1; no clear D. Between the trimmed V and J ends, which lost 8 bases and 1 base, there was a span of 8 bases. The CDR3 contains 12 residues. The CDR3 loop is CASGLPNTEAFF. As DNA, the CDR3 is TGTGCCAGCGGTCTTCCGAACACTGAAGCTTTCTTT.

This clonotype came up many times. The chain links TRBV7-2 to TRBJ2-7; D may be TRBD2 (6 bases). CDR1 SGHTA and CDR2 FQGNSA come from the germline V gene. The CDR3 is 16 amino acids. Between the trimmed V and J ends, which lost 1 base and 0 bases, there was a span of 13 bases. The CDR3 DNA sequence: TGTGCCAGCAGCTTAGAGCGGGCGCCACCCTCCTACGAGCAGTACTTC. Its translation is CASSLERAPPSYEQYF.

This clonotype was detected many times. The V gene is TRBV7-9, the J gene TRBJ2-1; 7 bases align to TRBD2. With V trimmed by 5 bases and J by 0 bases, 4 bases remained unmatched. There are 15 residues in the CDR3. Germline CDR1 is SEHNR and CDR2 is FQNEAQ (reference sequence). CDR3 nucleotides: TGTGCCAGCAGCGCCGGGAGGAGCTCCTACAATGAGCAGTTCTTC. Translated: CASSAGRSSYNEQFF.

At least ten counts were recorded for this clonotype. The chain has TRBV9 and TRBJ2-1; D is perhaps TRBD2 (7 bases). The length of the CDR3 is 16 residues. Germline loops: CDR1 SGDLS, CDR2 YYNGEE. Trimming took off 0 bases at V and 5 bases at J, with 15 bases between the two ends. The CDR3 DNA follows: TGTGCCAGCAGCGTAGCGGCTAGAGGGGGGGACAATGAGCAGTTCTTC. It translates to CASSVAARGGDNEQFF.

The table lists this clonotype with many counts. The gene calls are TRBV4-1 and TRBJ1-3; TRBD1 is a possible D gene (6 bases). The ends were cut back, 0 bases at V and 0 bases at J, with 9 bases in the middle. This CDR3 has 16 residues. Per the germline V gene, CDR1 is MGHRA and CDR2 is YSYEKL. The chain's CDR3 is CASSQEGASSGNTIYF. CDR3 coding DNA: TGCGCCAGCAGCCAAGAGGGGGCGAGCTCTGGAAACACCATATATTTT.

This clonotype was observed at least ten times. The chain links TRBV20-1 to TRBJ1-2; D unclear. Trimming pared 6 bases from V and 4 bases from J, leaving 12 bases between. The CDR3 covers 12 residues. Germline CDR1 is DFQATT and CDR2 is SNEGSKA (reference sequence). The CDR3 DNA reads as TGCAGTGCATTAGGCGACGTCTATGGCTACACCTTC. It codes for CSALGDVYGYTF.

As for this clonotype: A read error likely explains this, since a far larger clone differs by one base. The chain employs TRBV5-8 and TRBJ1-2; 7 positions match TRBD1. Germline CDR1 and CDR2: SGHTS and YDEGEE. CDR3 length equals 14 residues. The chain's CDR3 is CAISRRGQSYGYTF. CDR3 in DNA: TGTGCCATCAGCAGGCGGGGACAGAGTTATGGCTACACCTTC.

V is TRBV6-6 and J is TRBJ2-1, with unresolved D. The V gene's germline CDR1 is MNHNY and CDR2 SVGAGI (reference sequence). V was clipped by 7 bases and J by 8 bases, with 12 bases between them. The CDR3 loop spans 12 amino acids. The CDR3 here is CASTSGLDEQFF. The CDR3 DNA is TGTGCCAGCACGTCCGGTCTTGATGAGCAGTTCTTC.

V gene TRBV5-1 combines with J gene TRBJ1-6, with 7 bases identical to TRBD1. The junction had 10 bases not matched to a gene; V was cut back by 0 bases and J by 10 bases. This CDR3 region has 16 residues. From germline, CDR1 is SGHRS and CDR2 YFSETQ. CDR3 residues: CASSLAYRGLGSPLHF. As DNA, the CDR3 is TGCGCCAGCAGCTTGGCTTACAGGGGTTTGGGGTCACCCCTCCACTTT.

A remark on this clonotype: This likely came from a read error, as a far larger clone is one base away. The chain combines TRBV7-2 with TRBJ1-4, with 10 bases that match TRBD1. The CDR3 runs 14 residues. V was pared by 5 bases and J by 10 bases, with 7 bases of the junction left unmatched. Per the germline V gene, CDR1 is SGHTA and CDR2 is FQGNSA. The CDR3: CASSPGQGFGKLFF. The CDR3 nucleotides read TGTGCCAGCAGCCCGGGACAGGGGTTTGGAAAACTGTTTTTT.

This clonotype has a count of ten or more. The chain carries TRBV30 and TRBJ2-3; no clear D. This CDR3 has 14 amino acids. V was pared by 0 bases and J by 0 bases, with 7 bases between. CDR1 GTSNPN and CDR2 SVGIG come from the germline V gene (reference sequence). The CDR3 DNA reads TGTGCCTGGAGTGTATCAACTAGCACAGATACGCAGTATTTT. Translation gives CAWSVSTSTDTQYF.

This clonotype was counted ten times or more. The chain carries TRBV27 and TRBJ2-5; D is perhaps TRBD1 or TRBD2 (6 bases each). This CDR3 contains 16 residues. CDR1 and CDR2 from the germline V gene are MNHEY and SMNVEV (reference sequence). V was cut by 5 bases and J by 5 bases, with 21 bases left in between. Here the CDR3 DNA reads TGTGCCAGCAGTGGGGGGCGTCAGTCGGTAATGGAGACCCAGTACTTC. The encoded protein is CASSGGRQSVMETQYF.